The rows below give T cell receptor beta chains drawn from one sample of a study of neurological immune-mediated disorders. TCRdb re-analysed the 5' RACE reads in MiXCR, keeping a single row per CDR3 protein. This table has roughly 70,000 distinct CDR3 sequences, approximately 5% appearing once. Sequences were obtained from PBMCs. These receptors all come from a woman in her 70s with multiple sclerosis. The CDR3 runs from the conserved cysteine through the conserved F or W. D genes are given only for firm matches. The size field is filled for only some rows; it gives once, few, many or a size class.

V gene: TRBV7-9
clone size: -
D gene: -
J gene: TRBJ1-2
CDR3 DNA: TGTGCCAGCAGCCCCGAAGTCGCATCTAACTATGGCTACACCTTC
CDR3 protein: CASSPEVASNYGYTF

V gene: TRBV14
clone size: many
D gene: -
J gene: TRBJ2-2
CDR3 DNA: TGTGCCAGCAGCCGCCAGGCCACCGGGGAGCTGTTTTTT
CDR3 protein: CASSRQATGELFF

V gene: TRBV3-1
clone size: many
D gene: TRBD1
J gene: TRBJ2-5
CDR3 DNA: TGTGCCAGCAGTCTCCGGGACAGGGGCCTAAAAGAGACCCAGTACTTC
CDR3 protein: CASSLRDRGLKETQYF

V gene: TRBV6-5
clone size: -
D gene: -
J gene: TRBJ1-1
CDR3 DNA: TGTGCCAGCAGTTACTCGAGAAACACTGAAGCTTTCTTT
CDR3 protein: CASSYSRNTEAFF

V gene: TRBV12-3/TRBV12-4
clone size: many
D gene: TRBD2
J gene: TRBJ2-1
CDR3 DNA: TGTGCCAGCAGTTTAAGCGGGAGAAGTAATGAGCAGTTCTTC
CDR3 protein: CASSLSGRSNEQFF

V gene: TRBV11-2
clone size: -
D gene: TRBD1
J gene: TRBJ1-4
CDR3 DNA: TGTGCCAGCAGCTTCGTGGGGGACAGAGCTGAAAAACTGTTTTTT
CDR3 protein: CASSFVGDRAEKLFF

V gene: TRBV12-3/TRBV12-4
clone size: -
D gene: -
J gene: TRBJ2-2
CDR3 DNA: TGTGCCAGCAGCAAGATAGGGCGGACCGGGGAGCTGTTTTTT
CDR3 protein: CASSKIGRTGELFF

V gene: TRBV2
clone size: many
D gene: -
J gene: TRBJ2-7
CDR3 DNA: TGTGCCAGCAGTCCAGCCGTCGAGCAGTACTTC
CDR3 protein: CASSPAVEQYF

V gene: TRBV12-3/TRBV12-4
clone size: many
D gene: TRBD2
J gene: TRBJ2-1
CDR3 DNA: TGTGCCACGACCCCAGCTAGCGGGAGCTCCTACAATGAGCAGTTCTTC
CDR3 protein: CATTPASGSSYNEQFF

V gene: TRBV5-5
clone size: many
D gene: TRBD1
J gene: TRBJ1-5
CDR3 DNA: TGTGCCAGCAGCCCTGACAGGGGTACGCTTCAGCCCCAGCATTTT
CDR3 protein: CASSPDRGTLQPQHF

V gene: TRBV5-1
clone size: many
D gene: TRBD2
J gene: TRBJ2-2
CDR3 DNA: TGCGCCAGCAGCTTGGTCAGCGGGGTAAACACCGGGGAGCTGTTTTTT
CDR3 protein: CASSLVSGVNTGELFF

V gene: TRBV7-2
clone size: many
D gene: TRBD2
J gene: TRBJ2-1
CDR3 DNA: TGTGCCAGCAGCTTAGGCGGGACTAGCCGGAGGGAGCAGTTCTTC
CDR3 protein: CASSLGGTSRREQFF

V gene: TRBV7-2
clone size: few
D gene: TRBD2
J gene: TRBJ2-1
CDR3 DNA: TGTGCCAGCAGCGGGCTAACGGGAGGCCAAGAGCAGTTCTTC
CDR3 protein: CASSGLTGGQEQFF

V gene: TRBV5-1
clone size: many
D gene: -
J gene: TRBJ2-3
CDR3 DNA: TGCGCCAGCAGCTTGGAGGCGGGGAGGAGCAATACGCAGTATTTT
CDR3 protein: CASSLEAGRSNTQYF

V gene: TRBV27
clone size: many
D gene: TRBD2
J gene: TRBJ2-2
CDR3 DNA: TGTGCCAGCACCCTAGTCGGGACTAGTGAGGCCGGGGAGCTGTTTTTT
CDR3 protein: CASTLVGTSEAGELFF

V gene: TRBV20-1
clone size: few
D gene: -
J gene: TRBJ1-5
CDR3 DNA: TGCAGTGCTGGGGGGATGGGGAATCAGCCCCAGCATTTT
CDR3 protein: CSAGGMGNQPQHF

V gene: TRBV6-5
clone size: many
D gene: -
J gene: TRBJ2-7
CDR3 DNA: TGTGCCAGCAGTTATCGGGGGAGTCAGTACGAGCAGTACTTC
CDR3 protein: CASSYRGSQYEQYF

V gene: TRBV20-1
clone size: medium-sized
D gene: -
J gene: TRBJ1-2
CDR3 DNA: TGCAGTGCTAGAGGGCCTGGGGGGGCGGGCTATGGCTACACCTTC
CDR3 protein: CSARGPGGAGYGYTF

V gene: TRBV20-1
clone size: -
D gene: TRBD2
J gene: TRBJ2-7
CDR3 DNA: TGCAGTGCTAGACGGCTGGGACTAGCGACCTACGAGCAGTACTTC
CDR3 protein: CSARRLGLATYEQYF

V gene: TRBV3-1
clone size: many
D gene: -
J gene: TRBJ2-1
CDR3 DNA: TGTGCCAGCAGCCTCCGTCGGGGTGAGCAGTTCTTC
CDR3 protein: CASSLRRGEQFF

V gene: TRBV5-1
clone size: many
D gene: -
J gene: TRBJ2-3
CDR3 DNA: TGCGCCAGCAGCTTGGAGTTTCATACGCAGTATTTT
CDR3 protein: CASSLEFHTQYF

V gene: TRBV12-3/TRBV12-4
clone size: many
D gene: -
J gene: TRBJ2-5
CDR3 DNA: TGTGCCAGCAGTTTAGGCCCAGTACCGGGGGAGACCCAGTACTTC
CDR3 protein: CASSLGPVPGETQYF

V gene: TRBV7-2
clone size: -
D gene: TRBD2
J gene: TRBJ2-1
CDR3 DNA: TGTGCCAGCAGCTTCACCAGCGGGAGTACCTCCTACAATGAGCAGTTCTTC
CDR3 protein: CASSFTSGSTSYNEQFF

V gene: TRBV19
clone size: -
D gene: -
J gene: TRBJ2-6
CDR3 DNA: TGTGCCAGTAGAGAGAGATTGGCGGGCTCTGGGGCCAACGTCCTGACTTTC
CDR3 protein: CASRERLAGSGANVLTF

V gene: TRBV20-1
clone size: many
D gene: -
J gene: TRBJ2-1
CDR3 DNA: TGCAGTGCTAGAGATCCAACCTTAGCGCTGAGCTCCTACAATGAGCAGTTCTTC
CDR3 protein: CSARDPTLALSSYNEQFF

V gene: TRBV7-6
clone size: many
D gene: -
J gene: TRBJ2-3
CDR3 DNA: TGTGCCAGCAGCTTGGGGCGAGATACGCAGTATTTT
CDR3 protein: CASSLGRDTQYF

V gene: TRBV5-1
clone size: few
D gene: TRBD2
J gene: TRBJ2-3
CDR3 DNA: TGCGCCAGCAGCCCGCCTGGACTAGCGGGAGTAGATACGCAGTATTTT
CDR3 protein: CASSPPGLAGVDTQYF

V gene: TRBV6-2/TRBV6-3
clone size: many
D gene: TRBD1
J gene: TRBJ1-5
CDR3 DNA: TGTGCCAGCAGCAGGGGACAGGCCAATCAGCCCCAGCATTTT
CDR3 protein: CASSRGQANQPQHF

V gene: TRBV7-6
clone size: many
D gene: TRBD2
J gene: TRBJ2-1
CDR3 DNA: TGTGCCAGCAGCTTATACGTAGCGGGTCCGAATGAGCAGTTCTTC
CDR3 protein: CASSLYVAGPNEQFF

V gene: TRBV10-3
clone size: many
D gene: TRBD1
J gene: TRBJ1-5
CDR3 DNA: TGTGCCATCAGAGGGGACAGTCTTAGCAATCAGCCCCAGCATTTT
CDR3 protein: CAIRGDSLSNQPQHF

V gene: TRBV27
clone size: few
D gene: TRBD2
J gene: TRBJ2-7
CDR3 DNA: TGTGCCAGCAGTTCGCCTAGCGGGATCCAGGAGCAGTACTTC
CDR3 protein: CASSSPSGIQEQYF

V gene: TRBV12-3/TRBV12-4
clone size: many
D gene: -
J gene: TRBJ1-5
CDR3 DNA: TGTGCCAGCAGTCTACAGTTGGGCAATCAGCCCCAGCATTTT
CDR3 protein: CASSLQLGNQPQHF

V gene: TRBV2
clone size: many
D gene: -
J gene: TRBJ2-4
CDR3 DNA: TGTGCCAGCAGTTACGAGGTCGGCAAAAACATTCAGTACTTC
CDR3 protein: CASSYEVGKNIQYF

V gene: TRBV7-9
clone size: many
D gene: -
J gene: TRBJ1-5
CDR3 DNA: TGTGCCAGCAGCTCGACAGGACCTTATAGCAATCAGCCCCAGCATTTT
CDR3 protein: CASSSTGPYSNQPQHF

V gene: TRBV6-1
clone size: -
D gene: TRBD2
J gene: TRBJ2-5
CDR3 DNA: TGTGCCAGCAATCTAGCGGGAGTTGGTCGAGAGACCCAGTACTTC
CDR3 protein: CASNLAGVGRETQYF

V gene: TRBV12-3/TRBV12-4
clone size: many
D gene: -
J gene: TRBJ2-5
CDR3 DNA: TGTGCCAGCAGCACCGAGGGGTGGGGAGAGACCCAGTACTTC
CDR3 protein: CASSTEGWGETQYF

V gene: TRBV12-3/TRBV12-4
clone size: -
D gene: -
J gene: TRBJ1-5
CDR3 DNA: TGTGCCAGCAGTAATCTTAACAAGGCCCAGCATTTT
CDR3 protein: CASSNLNKAQHF

V gene: TRBV24-1
clone size: many
D gene: TRBD2
J gene: TRBJ2-3
CDR3 DNA: TGTGCCACCAGTGTGGGCGGGAGGCCCACAGATACGCAGTATTTT
CDR3 protein: CATSVGGRPTDTQYF

V gene: TRBV6-5
clone size: many
D gene: TRBD2
J gene: TRBJ2-3
CDR3 DNA: TGTGCCAGCAGTTACCGGGCTAGCGGGACAAATAGGGATACGCAGTATTTT
CDR3 protein: CASSYRASGTNRDTQYF

V gene: TRBV27
clone size: many
D gene: TRBD1
J gene: TRBJ1-1
CDR3 DNA: TGTGCCAGCAGTGAGGACAGGGGGCTGACTGAAGCTTTCTTT
CDR3 protein: CASSEDRGLTEAFF

V gene: TRBV5-1
clone size: many
D gene: -
J gene: TRBJ2-5
CDR3 DNA: TGCGCCAGCAGCTTGGCCGACTGGCCCCAAGAGACCCAGTACTTC
CDR3 protein: CASSLADWPQETQYF

V gene: TRBV7-7
clone size: few
D gene: -
J gene: TRBJ2-1
CDR3 DNA: TGTGCTAGCGGAACTAACGAGATCGGGGAGCAGTTCTTC
CDR3 protein: CASGTNEIGEQFF

V gene: TRBV5-6
clone size: once
D gene: -
J gene: TRBJ1-5
CDR3 DNA: TGTGCCAGCAGCTTTAAAGGGAGCGTTAAGACCCAGAATTTT
CDR3 protein: CASSFKGSVKTQNF

V gene: TRBV12-3/TRBV12-4
clone size: many
D gene: -
J gene: TRBJ1-1
CDR3 DNA: TGTGCCAGCAGGCCCGACAGAACGCTTGAAGCTTTCTTT
CDR3 protein: CASRPDRTLEAFF

V gene: TRBV3-1
clone size: few
D gene: TRBD2
J gene: TRBJ2-2
CDR3 DNA: TGTGCCAGCAGCCCATCCGGGACTAGAGGGGCCGGGGAGCTGTTTTTT
CDR3 protein: CASSPSGTRGAGELFF

V gene: TRBV5-1
clone size: many
D gene: TRBD2
J gene: TRBJ2-7
CDR3 DNA: TGCGCCAGCAGCTTGGCACTAGCGGGTCCCTCCGAGCAGTACTTC
CDR3 protein: CASSLALAGPSEQYF

V gene: TRBV7-9
clone size: few
D gene: -
J gene: TRBJ1-1
CDR3 DNA: TGTGCCAGCAGCTTAGCATTGTCTGAAGCTTTCTTT
CDR3 protein: CASSLALSEAFF

V gene: TRBV3-1
clone size: many
D gene: -
J gene: TRBJ2-3
CDR3 DNA: TGTGCCAGGATCGTAGGGGAGGACACAGATACGCAGTATTTT
CDR3 protein: CARIVGEDTDTQYF

V gene: TRBV5-1
clone size: many
D gene: TRBD1
J gene: TRBJ2-7
CDR3 DNA: TGCGCCAGCAGCACAGCAACAGGGGGGTCCTCCTACGAGCAGTACTTC
CDR3 protein: CASSTATGGSSYEQYF

V gene: TRBV30
clone size: -
D gene: -
J gene: TRBJ1-6
CDR3 DNA: TGTGCCTGGAGTGTACAAGGGGGTAATTCACCCCTCCACTTT
CDR3 protein: CAWSVQGGNSPLHF

V gene: TRBV9
clone size: many
D gene: TRBD2
J gene: TRBJ2-7
CDR3 DNA: TGTGCCAGCAGCGTAGGGGGAAGGAGCGGGGGAACCTACGAGCAGTACTTC
CDR3 protein: CASSVGGRSGGTYEQYF

V gene: TRBV20-1
clone size: many
D gene: TRBD2
J gene: TRBJ2-1
CDR3 DNA: TGCAGTGCGGAATCCGGGACTAGCGGGGTTTACAATGAGCAGTTCTTC
CDR3 protein: CSAESGTSGVYNEQFF

V gene: TRBV7-6
clone size: many
D gene: TRBD1
J gene: TRBJ1-5
CDR3 DNA: TGTGCCAGCAGCCGCGGTTCGGGACAGGTTAATCAGCCCCAGCATTTT
CDR3 protein: CASSRGSGQVNQPQHF

V gene: TRBV6-5
clone size: many
D gene: -
J gene: TRBJ2-7
CDR3 DNA: TGTGCCAGCAGTCCTCGCTTGGAACTAGAATACGAGCAGTACTTC
CDR3 protein: CASSPRLELEYEQYF

V gene: TRBV12-3/TRBV12-4
clone size: many
D gene: -
J gene: TRBJ2-7
CDR3 DNA: TGTGCCAGCAGTTTGTCGGGAGAAGGCGAGCAGTACTTC
CDR3 protein: CASSLSGEGEQYF

V gene: TRBV7-9
clone size: many
D gene: TRBD1
J gene: TRBJ1-1
CDR3 DNA: TGTGCCAGCAGCTTAGGGACAGGGGGCCTCAGGGCCAACACTGAAGCTTTCTTT
CDR3 protein: CASSLGTGGLRANTEAFF

V gene: TRBV10-3
clone size: many
D gene: TRBD1
J gene: TRBJ1-5
CDR3 DNA: TGTGCCATCGGCGCCACCGGGACAGGGGCGGATCAGCCCCAGCATTTT
CDR3 protein: CAIGATGTGADQPQHF

V gene: TRBV11-2
clone size: -
D gene: TRBD1
J gene: TRBJ1-2
CDR3 DNA: TGTGCCAGCAGCCCCCCCTCGGGGACAGGCTTCTATGGCTACACCTTC
CDR3 protein: CASSPPSGTGFYGYTF

V gene: TRBV6-2/TRBV6-3
clone size: -
D gene: -
J gene: TRBJ2-6
CDR3 DNA: TGTGCCAGCAGTTACGGACAGATCTCTGGGGCCAACGTCCTGACTTTC
CDR3 protein: CASSYGQISGANVLTF

V gene: TRBV7-2
clone size: few
D gene: -
J gene: TRBJ2-1
CDR3 DNA: TGTGCCAGCAGCCCCCAGGGCCATGAGCAGTTCTTC
CDR3 protein: CASSPQGHEQFF